The rows below give T cell receptor beta chains drawn from one sample of a study of identical twins. A single record per CDR3 protein comes from TCRdb applying MiXCR to the 5' RACE reads. Of roughly 490,000 distinct CDR3 sequences in the sample, around an eighth were seen once. This same sample was also taken into another study, of yellow fever vaccine responses in identical twins.

The sequencing sample was made of CD4+ T cells sorted from blood. The receptors derive from a woman aged 18-30 years in good health. Both conserved end residues are part of each CDR3. The D gene is left open where the match is weak. Clone sizes are given selectively: once, few, many, or a class where the clone is expanded.

>TRBV12-3/TRBV12-4|TRBJ1-6|few|NA
TGTGCCAGCAGTTTCGCACGGACGAGGTCACCCCTCCACTTT
CASSFARTRSPLHF
>TRBV20-1|TRBJ1-2|NA|NA
TGCAGTGCTCCCCAACGTCACTATGGCTACACCTTC
CSAPQRHYGYTF
>TRBV2|TRBJ2-4|few|TRBD2
TGTGCCGTAGGGACTAGCGACATTCAGTACTTC
CAVGTSDIQYF
>TRBV12-3/TRBV12-4|TRBJ2-5|few|NA
TGTGCCAGCAGTTTAGAAAAAGGGAAAGAGACCCAGTACTTC
CASSLEKGKETQYF
>TRBV12-3/TRBV12-4|TRBJ2-2|many|NA
TGTGCCAGCATACGACAGCACACCGGGGAGCTGTTTTTT
CASIRQHTGELFF
>TRBV5-1|TRBJ2-3|many|NA
TGCGCCAGCAGCGTCCCCGACAGCACAGATACGCAGTATTTT
CASSVPDSTDTQYF
>TRBV4-3|TRBJ2-3|few|NA
TGCGCCAGCAGCCAAGATTATCGCCCCACCAGGGTAGATACGCAGTATTTT
CASSQDYRPTRVDTQYF
>TRBV29-1|TRBJ2-3|NA|NA
TGCAGCGTTGATGGTGGGCCGGAGGATGTGTTTGATACGCAGTATTTT
CSVDGGPEDVFDTQYF
>TRBV9|TRBJ2-7|NA|NA
TGTGCCAGCAGCGTAGCTACTGGGACTTACGAGCAGTACTTC
CASSVATGTYEQYF
>TRBV6-6|TRBJ1-2|few|NA
TGTGCCAGCATCACGGGGGATTATGGCTACACCTTC
CASITGDYGYTF
>TRBV3-1|TRBJ1-6|NA|TRBD1
TGTGCCAGCAGCCACGGGACAGATTCACCCCTCCACTTT
CASSHGTDSPLHF
>TRBV21-1|TRBJ2-1|NA|NA
TGTGCCAGCAGCACCAGGGGGCGTTTGTCCCTTTTCTACAATGAGCAGTTCTTC
CASSTRGRLSLFYNEQFF
>TRBV2|TRBJ1-5|NA|NA
TGTGCCAGCAGGCGGTCTCAGGGGTGGCCGGATCAGCCCCAGCATTTT
CASRRSQGWPDQPQHF
>TRBV20-1|TRBJ1-1|few|NA
TGCAGTGCCGGCGGGGGAGGAGCCCGAGAAGCTTTCTTT
CSAGGGGAREAFF
>TRBV29-1|TRBJ2-5|few|NA
TGCAGCGTTGTAGAACGTCGGTGGCAGCGGGCGCAACAAGAGACCCAGTACTTC
CSVVERRWQRAQQETQYF
>TRBV5-1|TRBJ2-6|NA|NA
TGCGCCAGCAGCACAACCAACTCTGGGGCCAACGTCCTGACTTTC
CASSTTNSGANVLTF
>TRBV5-1|TRBJ2-1|NA|TRBD2
TGCGCCAGCAGCTCGGGACTAGCGGGAGGGCGTTTTAACAATGAGCAGTTCTTC
CASSSGLAGGRFNNEQFF
>TRBV7-2|TRBJ2-1|NA|NA
TGTGCCACCAGGAGGACAGCTAACTACAATGAGCAGTTCTTC
CATRRTANYNEQFF
>TRBV6-1|TRBJ2-7|few|NA
TGTGCCAGTACCCTAGAGGGGGGGGCCTACGAGCAGTACTTC
CASTLEGGAYEQYF
>TRBV18|TRBJ2-3|NA|TRBD1
TGTGCCAGCTCACCTGGGACAGTAGGAATAGATACGCAGTATTTT
CASSPGTVGIDTQYF
>TRBV9|TRBJ1-1|many|NA
TGTGCCAGCAGCCCAGCAGGGACTATGAACACTGAAGCTTTCTTT
CASSPAGTMNTEAFF
>TRBV20-1|TRBJ2-5|few|NA
TGCAGTGCTCCTCGCCGACTAACCCACAGAGAGACCCAGTACTTC
CSAPRRLTHRETQYF
>TRBV11-2|TRBJ2-7|few|NA
TGTGCCAGCAGCTTAAACCTCCCGAGGACCGTCCACGAGCAGTACTTC
CASSLNLPRTVHEQYF
>TRBV12-3/TRBV12-4|TRBJ2-1|NA|TRBD1
TGTGCCAGCAGTACCTCCGGGACAGGGGGAAATGAGCAGTTCTTC
CASSTSGTGGNEQFF
>TRBV11-2|TRBJ2-7|NA|TRBD2
TGTGCCAGCAGCTCCGAGCGGGGGCACTCCTACGAGCAGTACTTC
CASSSERGHSYEQYF
>TRBV28|TRBJ2-4|NA|TRBD1
TGTGCCAGCAGTTTAAAACTAGGGACAGACTCCAAAAACATTCAGTACTTC
CASSLKLGTDSKNIQYF
>TRBV6-5|TRBJ2-3|NA|TRBD2
TGTGCCAGCAGTTACGGGGGGGGACTCCTCACAGATACGCAGTATTTT
CASSYGGGLLTDTQYF
>TRBV12-3/TRBV12-4|TRBJ2-5|few|NA
TGTGCCAGCAGAGGAGGGTATGGGAAAGAGACCCAGTACTTC
CASRGGYGKETQYF
>TRBV7-2|TRBJ2-3|few|NA
TGTGCCAGCAGCCTAACCTGGGGCGATACGCAGTATTTT
CASSLTWGDTQYF
>TRBV2|TRBJ2-1|NA|TRBD2
TGTGCCAGCCGAAAACGGGAGGCGGGGTACAATGAGCAGTTCTTC
CASRKREAGYNEQFF
>TRBV12-3/TRBV12-4|TRBJ2-3|few|NA
TGTGCCAGCAGTTTCGGAAGGAACACAGATACGCAGTATTTT
CASSFGRNTDTQYF
>TRBV7-2|TRBJ2-7|few|NA
TGTGCCAGCAGCTTAGGGGCCCCGTGGTCCTACGAGCAGTACTTC
CASSLGAPWSYEQYF
>TRBV10-3|TRBJ2-7|NA|NA
TGTGCCATCAGTGATATGGGCACCTACGAGCAGTACTTC
CAISDMGTYEQYF
>TRBV10-3|TRBJ2-7|few|NA
TGTGCCATCAGTGAGGTAGGCGAGGGCGAGCAGTACTTC
CAISEVGEGEQYF
>TRBV9|TRBJ2-2|NA|NA
TGTGCCAGCAGCGTAGAGGCGGGCCTCACCGGGGAGCTGTTTTTT
CASSVEAGLTGELFF
>TRBV11-2|TRBJ2-3|few|NA
TGTGCCAGCAGCTTATCTATTTGGCGTCAGGTTAGCACAGATACGCAGTATTTT
CASSLSIWRQVSTDTQYF
>TRBV29-1|TRBJ2-7|NA|TRBD1
TGCAGCGTAAGAGGACAGGTACCAAATCGGGGCGAGCAGTACTTC
CSVRGQVPNRGEQYF
>TRBV7-2|TRBJ2-3|few|NA
TGTGCCAGCAGCTTAGGGGTTCGGCAGGGACATACAGATACGCAGTATTTT
CASSLGVRQGHTDTQYF
>TRBV25-1|TRBJ2-2|few|TRBD1
TGTGCCAGCAGTGTAATGACAGGGTTCGGGAACACCGGGGAGCTGTTTTTT
CASSVMTGFGNTGELFF
>TRBV20-1|TRBJ2-5|NA|NA
TGCAGTGCTAGTTACAGGGTTGGGGAGACCCAGTACTTC
CSASYRVGETQYF
>TRBV5-1|TRBJ2-7|NA|TRBD1
TGCGCCAGCAGCTTGGAAGGGGGCCTCTACGAGCAGTACTTC
CASSLEGGLYEQYF
>TRBV7-2|TRBJ2-5|few|TRBD2
TGTGCCAGCGGTATAGCGGGGGGTCAAGAGACCCAGTACTTC
CASGIAGGQETQYF
>TRBV5-1|TRBJ2-7|NA|TRBD2
TGCGCCAGCAGACGTGGACTAGCGGACAACTACGAGCAGTACTTC
CASRRGLADNYEQYF
>TRBV6-1|TRBJ2-2|many|NA
TGTGCCAGCCTCCCCGGGAGTCAAGACACCGGGGAGCTGTTTTTT
CASLPGSQDTGELFF
>TRBV6-2/TRBV6-3|TRBJ1-1|NA|TRBD1
TGTGCCAGCAAGACAGGGGGCCCGAACACTGAAGCTTTCTTT
CASKTGGPNTEAFF
>TRBV5-6|TRBJ2-7|NA|TRBD1
TGTGCCAGCAGTCAGGTGGGGCAGGGGGCCAACGAGCAGTACTTC
CASSQVGQGANEQYF
>TRBV7-2|TRBJ2-2|few|TRBD2
TGTGCCAGCAGCTCCCTTAGCGGGGGAACCGGGGAGCTGTTTTTT
CASSSLSGGTGELFF
>TRBV6-5|TRBJ1-1|many|NA
TGTGCCAGCAGTCCAACAGGGAATTGGGCTTTCTTT
CASSPTGNWAFF
>TRBV10-3|TRBJ2-7|NA|TRBD2
TGTGCCATCAGTGATGCAGGCGAGCGGGATAGATACTTC
CAISDAGERDRYF
>TRBV28|TRBJ2-2|NA|TRBD2
TGTGCCAGCAGGGGAGCGGGAATAAACACCGGGGAGCTGTTTTTT
CASRGAGINTGELFF
>TRBV29-1|TRBJ1-1|many|NA
TGCAGCGTTGACCCGGGGCACACGGGGACTGAAGCTTTCTTT
CSVDPGHTGTEAFF
>TRBV5-1|TRBJ2-1|many|NA
TGCGCCAGCAGCTCGACCGCCGGAAATGAGCAGTTCTTC
CASSSTAGNEQFF